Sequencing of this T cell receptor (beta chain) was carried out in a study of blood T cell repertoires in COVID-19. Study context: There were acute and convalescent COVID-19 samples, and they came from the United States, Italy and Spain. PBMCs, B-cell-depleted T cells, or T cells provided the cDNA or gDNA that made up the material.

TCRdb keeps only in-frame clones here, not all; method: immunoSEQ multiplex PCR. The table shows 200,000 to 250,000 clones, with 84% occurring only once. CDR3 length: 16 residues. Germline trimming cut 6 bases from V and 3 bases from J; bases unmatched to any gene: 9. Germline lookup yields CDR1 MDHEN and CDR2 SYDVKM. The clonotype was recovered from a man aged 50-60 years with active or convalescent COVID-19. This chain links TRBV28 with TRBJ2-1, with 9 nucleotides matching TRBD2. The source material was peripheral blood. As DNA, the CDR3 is TGTGCCAGCAGCCCCCCAGGGACTAGCAACTACAATGAGCAGTTCTTC. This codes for CASSPPGTSNYNEQFF.